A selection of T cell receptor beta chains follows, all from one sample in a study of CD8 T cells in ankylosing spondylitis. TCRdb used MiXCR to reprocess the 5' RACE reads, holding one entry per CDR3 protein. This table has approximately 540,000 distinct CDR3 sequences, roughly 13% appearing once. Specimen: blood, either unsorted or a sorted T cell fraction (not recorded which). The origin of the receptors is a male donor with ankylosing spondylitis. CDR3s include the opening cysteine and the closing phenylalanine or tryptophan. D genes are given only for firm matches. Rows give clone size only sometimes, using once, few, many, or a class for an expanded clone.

TGTGCCATCAGCGAGACAGGAAGCAATCAGCCCCAGCATTTT CAISETGSNQPQHF - TRBV10-3 few TRBJ1-5
TGCGCCAGCAGCACCTACAGGGGCGGGAGTGAAGCTTTCTTT CASSTYRGGSEAFF TRBD1 TRBV5-1 - TRBJ1-1
TGCAGTGCTAGCCCTATATGGGGCGGGAGGCATTACGAGCAGTACTTC CSASPIWGGRHYEQYF TRBD2 TRBV20-1 - TRBJ2-7
TGTGCCAGCAGCCCGAGGGAGGGGAAAGCTGAAGCTTTCTTT CASSPREGKAEAFF - TRBV12-3/TRBV12-4 many TRBJ1-1
TGCGCCAGCAGTACAGCCGGCAATCAGCCCCAGCATTTT CASSTAGNQPQHF - TRBV5-1 many TRBJ1-5
TGTGCCATCAGTGAGTTCACGTCAGACGGCTACACCTTC CAISEFTSDGYTF - TRBV10-3 - TRBJ1-2
TGCAGTGCTAGGGGGACTGTCACCGGGGAGCTGTTTTTT CSARGTVTGELFF - TRBV20-1 - TRBJ2-2
TGTGCCAGCAGCTTGTCCTCAGGGGCGGTCGAGCAGTACTTC CASSLSSGAVEQYF - TRBV11-2 - TRBJ2-7
TGCAGTGCTAGTTCTAGCGTGTTCTCCTACAATGAGCAGTTCTTC CSASSSVFSYNEQFF - TRBV20-1 - TRBJ2-1
TGTGCCAGCAGCACGTACAGGGCAGGGGAGACCCAGTACTTC CASSTYRAGETQYF - TRBV7-7 many TRBJ2-5
TGTGCCAGCAGTTTGGGACAGGGGGTGGATCAGCCCCAGCATTTT CASSLGQGVDQPQHF TRBD1 TRBV27 few TRBJ1-5
TGCAGTGCTAGCGGCCCCTGGGATCAGCCCCAGCATTTT CSASGPWDQPQHF - TRBV20-1 - TRBJ1-5
TGTGCCAGCAGCGTAGAGGTAGCGGGAGGGACGGCCTACAATGAGCAGTTCTTC CASSVEVAGGTAYNEQFF TRBD2 TRBV9 many TRBJ2-1
TGCGCCAGCAGCACCGACAGGGGGGGGCCCTATGGCTACACCTTC CASSTDRGGPYGYTF TRBD1 TRBV5-1 few TRBJ1-2
TGTGCCAGCAGTTTTGCGGGGAATCCTATCTATGGCTACACCTTC CASSFAGNPIYGYTF - TRBV12-3/TRBV12-4 - TRBJ1-2
TGCGCCAGCAGCACCGCCGGGACTAGCGGGAGTAATGAGCAGTTCTTC CASSTAGTSGSNEQFF TRBD2 TRBV5-1 - TRBJ2-1